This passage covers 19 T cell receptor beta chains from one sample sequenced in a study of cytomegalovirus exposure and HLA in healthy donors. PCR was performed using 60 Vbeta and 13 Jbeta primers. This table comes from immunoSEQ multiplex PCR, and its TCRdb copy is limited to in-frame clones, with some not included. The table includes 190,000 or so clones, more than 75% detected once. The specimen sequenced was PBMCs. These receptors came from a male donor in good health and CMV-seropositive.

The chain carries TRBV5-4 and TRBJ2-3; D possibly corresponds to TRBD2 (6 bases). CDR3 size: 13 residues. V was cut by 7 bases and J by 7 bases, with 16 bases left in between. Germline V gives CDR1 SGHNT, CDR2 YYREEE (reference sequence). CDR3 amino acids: CASFRTGEHTQYF. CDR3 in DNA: TGTGCCAGCTTCAGGACGGGAGAACATACGCAGTATTTT.

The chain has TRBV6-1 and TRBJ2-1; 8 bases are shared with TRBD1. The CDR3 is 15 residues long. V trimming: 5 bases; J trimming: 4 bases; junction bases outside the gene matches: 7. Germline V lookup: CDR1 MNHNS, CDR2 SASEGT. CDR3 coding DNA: TGTGCCAGCAGTTCCGGGACAGGTCCTTACAATGAGCAGTTCTTC. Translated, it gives CASSSGTGPYNEQFF.

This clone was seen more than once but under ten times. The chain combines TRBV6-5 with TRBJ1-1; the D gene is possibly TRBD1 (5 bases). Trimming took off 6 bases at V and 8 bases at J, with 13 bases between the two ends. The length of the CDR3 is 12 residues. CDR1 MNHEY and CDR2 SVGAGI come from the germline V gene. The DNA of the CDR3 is TGTGCCAGCAGCCTTTTACGGGGGGAAGCTTTCTTT. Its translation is CASSLLRGEAFF.

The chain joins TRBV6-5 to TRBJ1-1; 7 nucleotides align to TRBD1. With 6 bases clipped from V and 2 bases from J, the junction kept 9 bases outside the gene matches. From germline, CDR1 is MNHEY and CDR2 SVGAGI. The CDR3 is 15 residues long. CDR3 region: CASSTMRQGNTEAFF. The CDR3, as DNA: TGTGCCAGCAGCACGATGCGACAGGGAAACACTGAAGCTTTCTTT.

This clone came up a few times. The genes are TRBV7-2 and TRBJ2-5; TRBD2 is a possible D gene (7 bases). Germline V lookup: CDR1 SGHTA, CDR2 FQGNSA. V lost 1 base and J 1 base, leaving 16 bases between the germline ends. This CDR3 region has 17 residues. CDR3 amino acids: CASSLGRGGGLQETQYF. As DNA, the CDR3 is TGTGCCAGCAGCTTAGGGAGAGGCGGGGGCCTCCAAGAGACCCAGTACTTC.

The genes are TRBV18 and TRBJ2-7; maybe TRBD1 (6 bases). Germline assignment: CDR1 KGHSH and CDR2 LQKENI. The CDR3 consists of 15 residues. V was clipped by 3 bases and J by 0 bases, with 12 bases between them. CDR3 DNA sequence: TGTGCCAGCTCACCCCAGGACAGATTCTCCTACGAGCAGTACTTC. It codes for CASSPQDRFSYEQYF. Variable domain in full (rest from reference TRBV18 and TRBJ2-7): NAGVMQNPRHLVRRRGQEARLRCSPMKGHSHVYWYRQLPEEGLKFMVYLQKENIIDESGMPKERFSAEFPKEGPSILRIQQVVRGDSAAYFCASSPQDRFSYEQYFGPGTRLTVT.

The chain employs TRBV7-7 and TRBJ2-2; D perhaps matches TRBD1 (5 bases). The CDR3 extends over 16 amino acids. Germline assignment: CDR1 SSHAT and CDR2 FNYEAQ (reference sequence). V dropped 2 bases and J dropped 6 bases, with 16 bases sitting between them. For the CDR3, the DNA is TGTGCCAGCAGCTTACAAGAAGGGGCGTGGGCCGGGGAGCTGTTTTTT. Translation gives CASSLQEGAWAGELFF.

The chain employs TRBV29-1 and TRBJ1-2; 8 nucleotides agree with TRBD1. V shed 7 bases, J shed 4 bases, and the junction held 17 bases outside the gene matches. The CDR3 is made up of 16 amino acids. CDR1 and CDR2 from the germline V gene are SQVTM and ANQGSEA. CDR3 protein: CSAAWDRSGLVYGYTF. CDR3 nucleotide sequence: TGCAGCGCAGCCTGGGACAGGTCGGGGCTCGTCTATGGCTACACCTTC.

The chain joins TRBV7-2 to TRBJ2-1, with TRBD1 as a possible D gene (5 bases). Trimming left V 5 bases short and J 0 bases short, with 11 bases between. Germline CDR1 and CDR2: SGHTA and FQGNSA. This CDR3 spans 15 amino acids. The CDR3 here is CASSPTESSYNEQFF. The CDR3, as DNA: TGTGCCAGCAGCCCGACAGAAAGCTCCTACAATGAGCAGTTCTTC.

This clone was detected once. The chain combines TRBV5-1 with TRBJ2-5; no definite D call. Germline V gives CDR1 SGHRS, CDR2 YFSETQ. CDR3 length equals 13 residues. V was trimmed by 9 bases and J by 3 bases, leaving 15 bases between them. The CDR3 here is CANFRPPEETQYF. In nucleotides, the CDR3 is TGCGCCAACTTCCGTCCGCCCGAAGAGACCCAGTACTTC.

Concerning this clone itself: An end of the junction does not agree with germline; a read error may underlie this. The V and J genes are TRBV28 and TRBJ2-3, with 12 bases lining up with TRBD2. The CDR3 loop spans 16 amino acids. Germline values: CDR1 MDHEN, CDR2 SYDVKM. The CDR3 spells CACSSWTSGTTDTQYF. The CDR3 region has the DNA TGTGCCTGCAGTTCGTGGACTAGCGGGACGACAGATACGCAGTATTTT.

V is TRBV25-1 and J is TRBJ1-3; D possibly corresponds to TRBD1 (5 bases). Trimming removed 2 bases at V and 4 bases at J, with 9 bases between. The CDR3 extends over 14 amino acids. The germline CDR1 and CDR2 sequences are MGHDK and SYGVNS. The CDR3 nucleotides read TGTGCCAGCAGTGAAATGGGGGGGGGAAACACCATATATTTT. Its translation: CASSEMGGGNTIYF. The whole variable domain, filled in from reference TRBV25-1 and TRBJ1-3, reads EADIYQTPRYLVIGTGKKITLECSQTMGHDKMYWYQQDPGMELHLIHYSYGVNSTEKGDLSSESTVSRIRTEHFPLTLESARPSHTSQYLCASSEMGGGNTIYFGEGSWLTVV.

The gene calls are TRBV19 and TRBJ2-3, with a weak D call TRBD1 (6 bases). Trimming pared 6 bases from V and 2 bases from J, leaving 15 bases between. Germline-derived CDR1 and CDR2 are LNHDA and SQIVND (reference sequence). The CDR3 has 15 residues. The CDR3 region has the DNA TGTGCCAGTAGGGAGACAGGTTCCCTCACAGATACGCAGTATTTT. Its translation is CASRETGSLTDTQYF.

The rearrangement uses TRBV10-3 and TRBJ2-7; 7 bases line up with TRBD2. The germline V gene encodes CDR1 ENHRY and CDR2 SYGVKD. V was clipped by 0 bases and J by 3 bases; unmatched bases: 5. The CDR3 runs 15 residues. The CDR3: CAISESRDYNYEQYF. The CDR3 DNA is TGTGCCATCAGTGAGTCCCGGGACTATAACTACGAGCAGTACTTC.

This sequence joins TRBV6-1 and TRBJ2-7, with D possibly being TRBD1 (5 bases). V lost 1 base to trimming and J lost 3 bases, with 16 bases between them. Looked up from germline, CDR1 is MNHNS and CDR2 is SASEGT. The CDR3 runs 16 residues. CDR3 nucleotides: TGTGCCAGCAGTGAAGATCGACAGCACTTCTACTACGAGCAGTACTTC. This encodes CASSEDRQHFYYEQYF.

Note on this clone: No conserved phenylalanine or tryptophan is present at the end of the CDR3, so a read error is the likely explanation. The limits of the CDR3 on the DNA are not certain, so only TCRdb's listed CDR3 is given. Here the CDR3 reads CASSLLGVAGAVSL. The rearrangement joins TRBV2 to TRBJ2-7; the DNA was not used to check the table's D call, TRBD2. Ends included, the CDR3 has 14 residues. Germline loops: CDR1 SNHLY, CDR2 FYNNEI.

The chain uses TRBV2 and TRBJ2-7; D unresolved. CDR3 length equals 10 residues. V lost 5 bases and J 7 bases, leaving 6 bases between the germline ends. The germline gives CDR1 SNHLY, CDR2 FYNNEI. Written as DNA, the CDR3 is TGTGCCAGCAGTATCACAGAGCAGTACTTC. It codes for CASSITEQYF.

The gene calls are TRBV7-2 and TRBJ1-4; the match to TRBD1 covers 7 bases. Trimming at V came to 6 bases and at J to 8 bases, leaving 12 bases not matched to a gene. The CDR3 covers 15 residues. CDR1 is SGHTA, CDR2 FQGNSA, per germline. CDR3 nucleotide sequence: TGTGCCAGCAGTTTGTACTCGACAGGGCAGGAAAAACTGTTTTTT. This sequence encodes CASSLYSTGQEKLFF.

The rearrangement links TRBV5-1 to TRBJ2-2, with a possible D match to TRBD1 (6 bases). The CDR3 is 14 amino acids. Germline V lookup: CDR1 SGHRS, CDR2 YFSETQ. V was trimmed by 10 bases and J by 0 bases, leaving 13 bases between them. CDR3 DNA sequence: TGCGCCGGACGGACAGTAGCGAACACCGGGGAGCTGTTTTTT. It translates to CAGRTVANTGELFF.